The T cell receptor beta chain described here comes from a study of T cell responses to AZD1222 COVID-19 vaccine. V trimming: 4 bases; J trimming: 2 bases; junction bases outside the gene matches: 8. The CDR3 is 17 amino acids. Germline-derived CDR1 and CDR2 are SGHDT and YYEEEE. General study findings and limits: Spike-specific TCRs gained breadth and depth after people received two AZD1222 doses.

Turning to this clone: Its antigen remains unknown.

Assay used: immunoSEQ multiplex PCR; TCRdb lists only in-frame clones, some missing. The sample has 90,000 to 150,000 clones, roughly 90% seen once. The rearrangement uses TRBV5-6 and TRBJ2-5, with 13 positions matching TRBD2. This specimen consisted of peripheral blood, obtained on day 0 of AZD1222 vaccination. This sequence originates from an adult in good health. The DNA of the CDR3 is TGTGCCAGCAGCACTTGGGGACTAGCGGGGAAGCAAGAGACCCAGTACTTC. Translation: CASSTWGLAGKQETQYF.